This T cell receptor (beta chain) comes out of a study of graft-versus-host responses after intestinal transplantation. The wider study: Among the recipients, all got anti-thymocyte globulin induction and then tacrolimus and steroids for approximately 3 years.

Study-level findings and limits: GvH clones appeared in recipient marrow, some first in ileum or blood.

Profiled with immunoSEQ multiplex PCR; TCRdb holds only in-frame clones, not every one. The data hold 30,000 to 50,000 clones, with about 95% observed a single time. CDR1 is SGDLS, CDR2 YYNGEE, per germline. This CDR3 has 14 amino acids. Trimming at V came to 2 bases and at J to 7 bases, leaving 7 bases not matched to a gene. On this clone itself: What it recognizes is unknown.

This sequence originates from a human donor who was the organ donor for an intestinal transplant. Sequencing used unstimulated CD8+ T cells sorted from spleen or lymph node cells, obtained before transplant. The J gene is TRBJ2-5, the V gene TRBV9, with TRBD1 matching 8 bases. CDR3 nucleotides: TGTGCCAGCAGCGTCCCAGGGGGCTCGGGGACCCAGTACTTC. Translated, it gives CASSVPGGSGTQYF. The complete variable domain, with remaining parts taken from reference TRBV9 and TRBJ2-5, reads DSGVTQTPKHLITATGQRVTLRCSPRSGDLSVYWYQQSLDQGLQFLIQYYNGEERAKGNILERFSAQQFPDLHSELNLSSLELGDSALYFCASSVPGGSGTQYFGPGTRLLVL.